What follows describes a single T cell receptor beta chain. Its matching antigen is unknown. This CDR3 spans 14 amino acids. From germline, CDR1 is SGHDT and CDR2 YYEEEE. Trimming took 5 bases from V and 4 from J, leaving 15 bases between them. This specimen comes from a study of T cell repertoires in cytomegalovirus infection. At the level of the study: The authors used CMV epitopes that were HLA-C-restricted (recently identified) and HLA-B-restricted (well studied). TCR beta signatures that were public indicated CMV infection and matching HLA type. General observations from the study: HLA-C-restricted CMV-specific TCR beta clonotypes were dominant in the ex vivo response.

TCRdb used MiXCR to reprocess the reads, holding one entry per CDR3 protein. In the table there are 750,000 to 900,000 distinct CDR3 sequences, about 29% of which are singletons. This clonotype was sampled from a human donor in good health (CMV status not recorded). Some clones in this sample may be carry-over from other donors' samples. The sequenced sample was cultured CD8+ T cells from PBMCs, obtained from culture after CMV antigen stimulation. J is TRBJ2-5 and V is TRBV5-6, with D uncertain. CDR3 sequence (DNA): TGTGCCAGCAGGGGCCCAGTGTACCCAGAGACCCAGTACTTC. Translated: CASRGPVYPETQYF. Filled out from reference TRBV5-6 and TRBJ2-5, the complete variable domain reads DAGVTQSPTHLIKTRGQQVTLRCSPKSGHDTVSWYQQALGQGPQFIFQYYEEEERQRGNFPDRFSGHQFPNYSSELNVNALLLGDSALYLCASRGPVYPETQYFGPGTRLLVL.